Given below is one T cell receptor (beta chain) in context. The antigen is undetermined. The entry originates in a study of long-term antiretroviral therapy in people with HIV. From germline, CDR1 is SNHLY and CDR2 FYNNEI. The CDR3 sequence is 15 residues long. The germline V and J ends were trimmed by 10 bases and 2 bases, with 17 bases remaining between them. Study-wide results and limits: For ART adherence, viral resistance and therapy changes, no data were available. Drawn between about 2003 and 2017, the blood was possibly obtained under older ART regimens. Although diversity increased after ART, it remained lower than in transplant donor controls.

The run of the v3.0 immunoSEQ assay was at survey level. The table came from immunoSEQ multiplex PCR; TCRdb's copy has only in-frame clones and leaves some out. The sample has roughly 18,000 clones, 78% seen once. The origin of this receptor is a woman aged 40-49 years with HIV. The specimen comprised unsorted PBMCs, sampled at the start of antiretroviral therapy, before treatment. V and J are TRBV2 and TRBJ2-2; weak D call: TRBD2 (6 bases). The CDR3 sequence is CATRGNPANTGELFF. CDR3 DNA sequence: TGTGCCACTCGGGGGAACCCTGCCAACACCGGGGAGCTGTTTTTT.